One and the same sample provided the 31 T cell receptor beta chains below, sequenced in a study of OX40 agonist ivuxolimab in advanced cancers. The assay was immunoSEQ multiplex PCR, and TCRdb's table has in-frame clones only and misses some. Of about 40,000 clones in the sample, approximately 88% are singletons; the top ten hold about 23%. The sample here was CD4+ or CD8+ T cells sorted from blood, taken in a trial of the OX40 agonist ivuxolimab. The source is an adult with an advanced solid tumor such as melanoma, head and neck, liver or kidney cancer.

The chain joins TRBV27 to TRBJ2-7; D remains unclear. V was trimmed by 2 bases and J by 0 bases, leaving 8 bases between them. The CDR3 contains 14 residues. The germline gives CDR1 MNHEY, CDR2 SMNVEV (reference sequence). CDR3 DNA sequence: TGTGCCAGCAGTTTAGGGGAAAGCTCCTACGAGCAGTACTTC. Its translation: CASSLGESSYEQYF.

The chain uses TRBV7-9 and TRBJ2-5; 10 bases map to TRBD2. CDR1 and CDR2 from the germline V gene are SEHNR and FQNEAQ (reference sequence). V lost 2 bases and J lost 5; bases outside the gene matches: 5. This CDR3 is built from 15 residues. Here the CDR3 reads CASSLPLAGVETQYF. The CDR3 bases are TGTGCCAGCAGCTTACCCCTAGCGGGAGTGGAGACCCAGTACTTC.

V is TRBV5-1 and J is TRBJ2-7; 9 nucleotides match TRBD2. Germline lookup yields CDR1 SGHRS and CDR2 YFSETQ. V dropped 2 bases and J dropped 4; count of bases not matched to a gene: 7. This CDR3 contains 15 residues. CDR3 residues: CASSFPLAGTYEQYF. The CDR3 nucleotides are TGCGCCAGCAGCTTCCCTCTAGCGGGAACGTACGAGCAGTACTTC.

This clone was detected a few times. The chain carries TRBV6-1 and TRBJ2-7; tentatively, D is TRBD2 (6 bases). The germline V gene encodes CDR1 MNHNS and CDR2 SASEGT. This CDR3 is built from 13 residues. V was cut by 7 bases and J by 6 bases, with 16 bases left in between. The CDR3 coding sequence is TGTGCCAGCAAGGGTGGGGAGGCTAGCGAGCAGTACTTC. Its protein product is CASKGGEASEQYF.

This clone appeared a single time. The gene calls are TRBV6-5 and TRBJ1-2; 8 bases line up with TRBD1. Losses at the gene ends were 7 bases for V and 8 bases for J; bases not matched to a gene: 6. The CDR3 runs 12 residues. CDR1 and CDR2 from the germline V gene are MNHEY and SVGAGI. This chain's CDR3 is CASISPGGGYTF. For the CDR3, the DNA is TGTGCCAGCATTTCCCCAGGGGGCGGCTACACCTTC.

V and J are TRBV6-5 and TRBJ2-2; D ambiguous. V gave up 0 bases and J gave up 9 bases, with 8 bases separating them. The length of the CDR3 is 13 residues. From germline, CDR1 is MNHEY and CDR2 SVGAGI. CDR3 DNA: TGTGCCAGCAGTTACTCGAATGGACGGGAGCTGTTTTTT. This codes for CASSYSNGRELFF.

The rearrangement joins TRBV9 to TRBJ2-3; D is perhaps TRBD2 (6 bases). Trimming left V 4 bases short and J 0 bases short, with 15 bases between. Per germline, CDR1 SGDLS and CDR2 YYNGEE. The CDR3 runs to 16 residues. Here the CDR3 DNA reads TGTGCCAGCAGCTTCTTACGGACTACTAGCACAGATACGCAGTATTTT. Translating gives CASSFLRTTSTDTQYF.

The chain couples TRBV19 to TRBJ2-4; D remains unclear. V lost 6 bases, J lost 3 bases, and 21 bases lay in between. Per the germline V gene, CDR1 is LNHDA and CDR2 is SQIVND (reference sequence). This CDR3 comprises 17 residues. The CDR3 sequence is CASSTPQEIWDKNIQYF. DNA of the CDR3: TGTGCCAGTAGCACACCTCAGGAAATTTGGGACAAAAACATTCAGTACTTC.

This clone appeared once. V and J are TRBV28 and TRBJ2-7, with 7 bases that match TRBD1. This CDR3 comprises 15 residues. The germline CDR1 and CDR2 sequences are MDHEN and SYDVKM. Germline trimming cut 7 bases from V and 0 bases from J; bases unmatched to any gene: 9. The CDR3 DNA reads as TGTGCCAGCAATGTCCCGGGACAGAGCTCCTACGAGCAGTACTTC. Translating gives CASNVPGQSSYEQYF. Looking up the rest from reference TRBV28 and TRBJ2-7 gives the full variable domain: DVKVTQSSRYLVKRTGEKVFLECVQDMDHENMFWYRQDPGLGLRLIYFSYDVKMKEKGDIPEGYSVSREKKERFSLILESASTNQTSMYLCASNVPGQSSYEQYFGPGTRLTVT.

This chain links TRBV4-1 with TRBJ1-5; D may be TRBD1 (6 bases). CDR1 is MGHRA and CDR2 is YSYEKL in the germline V gene. This CDR3 comprises 15 residues. Trimming pared 3 bases from V and 5 bases from J, leaving 14 bases between. The CDR3 is CASSQLGTGYQPQHF. Here the CDR3 DNA reads TGCGCCAGCAGCCAGTTAGGAACAGGGTATCAGCCCCAGCATTTT.

The CDR3 here is CSAEAGGYIQYF. The CDR3 coding sequence is TGCAGCGCAGAGGCAGGGGGATACATTCAGTACTTC. The gene calls are TRBV29-1 and TRBJ2-4; 7 positions agree with TRBD1. Germline V gene sequence: CDR1 SQVTM, CDR2 ANQGSEA. Unmatched junction bases numbered 8, after V lost 7 bases and J lost 8 bases. This CDR3 has 12 amino acids. The full variable domain, in which reference TRBV29-1 and TRBJ2-4 provide the parts outside the CDR3, is SAVISQKPSRDICQRGTSLTIQCQVDSQVTMMFWYRQQPGQSLTLIATANQGSEATYESGFVIDKFPISRPNLTFSTLTVSNMSPEDSSIYLCSAEAGGYIQYFGAGTRLSVL.

The CDR3 sequence is CASSKRTDQPQHF. The CDR3 coding sequence is TGTGCCAGCAGTAAGAGGACAGATCAGCCCCAGCATTTT. The V gene is TRBV27, the J gene TRBJ1-5, with D possibly matching TRBD1 (6 bases). V dropped 5 bases and J dropped 5 bases, with 10 bases sitting between them. CDR3 length: 13 amino acids. The germline CDR1 and CDR2 sequences are MNHEY and SMNVEV (reference sequence).

This chain uses TRBV6-4 with TRBJ2-2; 10 bases line up with TRBD2. Germline V gene sequence: CDR1 MRHNA, CDR2 SNTAGT. V shed 4 bases and J 0 bases; nucleotides not matched to a gene: 2. The CDR3 has 16 amino acids. The CDR3 spells CASSGTSGSNTGELFF. The DNA for the CDR3 is TGTGCCAGCAGTGGGACTAGCGGTTCGAACACCGGGGAGCTGTTTTTT.

The CDR3 is CASSPDGQPIYEQYF. Here the CDR3 DNA reads TGTGCCAGCTCACCAGATGGACAGCCCATATACGAGCAGTACTTC. The rearrangement uses TRBV18 and TRBJ2-7; possible D gene TRBD1, 6 bases. The CDR3 spans 15 residues. The V end was cut by 2 bases, the J end by 4 bases, with 15 bases between. Looked up from germline, CDR1 is KGHSH and CDR2 is LQKENI.

The gene calls are TRBV28 and TRBJ2-4, with D tentatively TRBD1 or TRBD2 (6 bases each). Looked up from germline, CDR1 is MDHEN and CDR2 is SYDVKM. The CDR3 runs to 15 residues. Trimming stripped 4 bases from V and 5 bases from J, with 15 bases between. CDR3: CASSSEIGGENIQYF. CDR3 nucleotides: TGTGCCAGCAGTTCGGAGATCGGGGGCGAAAACATTCAGTACTTC.

The J gene is TRBJ2-1, the V gene TRBV7-9, with 12 bases that match TRBD2. The length of the CDR3 is 16 residues. Germline CDR1 SEHNR, CDR2 FQNEAQ (reference sequence). Germline trimming cut 3 bases from V and 8 bases from J; bases unmatched to any gene: 8. The CDR3: CASSFPSGRADDEQFF. In DNA, the CDR3 is TGTGCCAGCAGCTTCCCTAGCGGGAGGGCCGATGATGAGCAGTTCTTC.

In DNA form, the CDR3 reads TGTGCCAGCAGTCTGGCTAGCGGGACCCAGCACATTCAGTACTTC. Encoded protein: CASSLASGTQHIQYF. The rearrangement joins TRBV6-4 to TRBJ2-4; 9 positions match TRBD2. V dropped 5 bases and J dropped 8; count of bases not matched to a gene: 10. Germline CDR1 and CDR2: MRHNA and SNTAGT. The length of the CDR3 is 15 residues.

The chain has TRBV28 and TRBJ2-7; D ambiguous. Trimming stripped 5 bases from V and 4 bases from J, with 12 bases between. CDR1 is MDHEN and CDR2 is SYDVKM in the germline V gene. The CDR3 sequence is 13 residues long. This CDR3 reads CASSAGDSYEQYF. The CDR3 coding sequence is TGTGCCAGCAGTGCCGGAGATTCGTACGAGCAGTACTTC.

The chain couples TRBV7-2 to TRBJ2-4; TRBD1 agrees at 10 bases. CDR1 and CDR2 from the germline V gene are SGHTA and FQGNSA. The CDR3 sequence is 14 residues long. Trimming at V came to 4 bases and at J to 9 bases, leaving 6 bases not matched to a gene. CDR3 region: CASSSGTGAGIQYF. CDR3 sequence (DNA): TGTGCCAGCAGCTCGGGGACAGGGGCTGGCATTCAGTACTTC.

This clone showed up just once. CDR3 region: CAINPGGTGELFF. Written as DNA, the CDR3 is TGTGCCATCAACCCGGGAGGCACCGGGGAGCTGTTTTTT. The chain recombines TRBV10-3 with TRBJ2-2, with 7 bases identical to TRBD2. CDR1 ENHRY and CDR2 SYGVKD come from the germline V gene. V dropped 7 bases and J dropped 4; count of bases not matched to a gene: 3. CDR3 length: 13 residues.

The chain employs TRBV4-1 and TRBJ1-2; D is undetermined. V lost 0 bases, J lost 4 bases, and 9 bases lay in between. This CDR3 contains 14 residues. CDR1 and CDR2 from the germline V gene are MGHRA and YSYEKL. The CDR3 spells CASSQDRTVYGYTF. CDR3 in DNA: TGCGCCAGCAGCCAAGATCGAACAGTCTATGGCTACACCTTC.

This clone was seen more than once but under ten times. The CDR3 region is CASSEARGPLYEQYF. CDR3 in DNA: TGTGCCAGCAGTGAAGCCCGGGGGCCCCTTTACGAGCAGTACTTC. V usage is TRBV6-1 and J usage is TRBJ2-7; either TRBD1 or TRBD2 may supply D (6 bases each). Trimming took 0 bases from V and 4 from J, leaving 13 bases between them. Germline CDR1 and CDR2: MNHNS and SASEGT. The CDR3 consists of 15 residues.

This clone has only one observation. This chain's CDR3 is CASSIGPLGGEAFF. CDR3 nucleotides: TGTGCCAGCAGTATCGGACCCCTAGGAGGTGAAGCTTTCTTT. This sequence joins TRBV27 and TRBJ1-1; no firm D call. Germline V gene lookup returns CDR1 MNHEY and CDR2 SMNVEV (reference sequence). The CDR3 runs 14 residues. V shed 5 bases and J shed 7 bases, with 17 bases lying between them.

V and J are TRBV28 and TRBJ2-1, with no clear D. The germline V and J ends were trimmed by 4 bases and 8 bases, with 6 bases remaining between them. The CDR3 totals 11 residues. CDR1 is MDHEN, CDR2 SYDVKM, per germline. The CDR3 sequence: CASSYFHEQFF. CDR3 DNA sequence: TGTGCCAGCAGTTACTTCCATGAGCAGTTCTTC.

V gene TRBV9 combines with J gene TRBJ2-1; D possibly corresponds to TRBD1 (6 bases). Trimming took off 6 bases at V and 6 bases at J, with 13 bases between the two ends. This CDR3 has 13 residues. Germline V gene sequence: CDR1 SGDLS, CDR2 YYNGEE. The CDR3 DNA is TGTGCCAGCACCGGGACAAATCTCAATGAGCAGTTCTTC. Its protein is CASTGTNLNEQFF.

A few counts support this clone. The V call is TRBV4-1, the J call TRBJ2-4; the match to TRBD1 covers 7 bases. This CDR3 spans 13 amino acids. V shed 6 bases, J shed 8 bases, and the junction held 7 bases outside the gene matches. Germline lookup yields CDR1 MGHRA and CDR2 YSYEKL. The CDR3 region is CASSLGQQDIQYF. CDR3 DNA: TGCGCCAGCAGTCTGGGACAGCAAGACATTCAGTACTTC.

The table lists this clone with a few counts. V is TRBV6-5 and J is TRBJ2-7; D not resolved. The CDR3 covers 15 residues. V dropped 2 bases and J dropped 2 bases, with 13 bases sitting between them. CDR1 and CDR2 from the germline V gene are MNHEY and SVGAGI. The CDR3 loop is CASSYTLGTPYEQYF. CDR3 in DNA: TGTGCCAGCAGTTACACGCTCGGCACTCCCTACGAGCAGTACTTC.

V is TRBV5-1 and J is TRBJ2-7; a possible D gene is TRBD2 (6 bases). Germline lookup yields CDR1 SGHRS and CDR2 YFSETQ. V was shortened by 4 bases and J by 2 bases, with 16 bases between the two germline ends. There are 15 residues in the CDR3. The CDR3 DNA reads TGCGCCAGCAGCCCGAACCCGGGGGAAACCTACGAGCAGTACTTC. Translated: CASSPNPGETYEQYF.

The chain carries TRBV30 and TRBJ1-1; no firm D call. Germline CDR1 is GTSNPN and CDR2 is SVGIG (reference sequence). V dropped 0 bases and J dropped 0 bases, with 2 bases sitting between them. The CDR3 spans 12 residues. In DNA form, the CDR3 reads TGTGCCTGGAGTGTAATGAACACTGAAGCTTTCTTT. Translated: CAWSVMNTEAFF. Together with reference TRBV30 and TRBJ1-1, the CDR3 gives the full variable domain: SQTIHQWPATLVQPVGSPLSLECTVEGTSNPNLYWYRQAAGRGLQLLFYSVGIGQISSEVPQNLSASRPQDRQFILSSKKLLLSDSGFYLCAWSVMNTEAFFGQGTRLTVV.

The chain joins TRBV4-1 to TRBJ2-7; D gene unclear. Germline V CDR1 and CDR2: MGHRA, YSYEKL. Trimming removed 0 bases from V and 6 bases from J, with 9 bases in between. The CDR3 length is 13 residues. In nucleotides, the CDR3 is TGCGCCAGCAGCCAAGATCGCTTTGGCGAGCAGTACTTC. This translates into CASSQDRFGEQYF.

The genes are TRBV13 and TRBJ2-1; D call uncertain. Per the germline V gene, CDR1 is PRHDT and CDR2 is FYEKMQ (reference sequence). V was trimmed by 5 bases and J by 0 bases, leaving 11 bases between them. The CDR3 has 15 residues. CDR3: CASSPPGFSYNEQFF. CDR3 coding DNA: TGTGCCAGCAGCCCGCCCGGCTTCTCCTACAATGAGCAGTTCTTC.